This T cell receptor (beta chain) stems from a study of T cell responses to AZD1222 COVID-19 vaccine. The table came from immunoSEQ multiplex PCR; TCRdb's copy has only in-frame clones and leaves some out. The data contain 110,000 to 150,000 clones, just under 95% of them singletons. Whole-study findings and limits: Clonal diversity was possibly underestimated; the donors were predominantly white British and more often female. AZD1222 recipients seropositive at baseline numbered only 5 or 6. Recipients of two AZD1222 doses showed rising Spike-specific TCR breadth and depth. The study reported that nearly half of spike-specific TCRs target unmutated variant regions.

Germline V gives CDR1 MNHEY, CDR2 SVGAGI. This CDR3 comprises 14 residues. Trimming took 9 bases from V and 4 from J; bases not matched to a gene: 5. Points on this clone: Antigen unknown.

This specimen consisted of peripheral blood, obtained after recovery from COVID-19. The rearrangement joins TRBV6-5 to TRBJ1-3; TRBD1 aligns across 11 bases. This receptor was taken from an adult who had recovered from COVID-19. The CDR3 reads CASSGQGVGNTIYF. For the CDR3, the DNA is TGTGCCAGTTCGGGACAGGGGGTAGGAAACACCATATATTTT.